This TCR beta chain is drawn from a study of response to subunit inactivated influenza vaccine. Each CDR3 protein is one row after TCRdb ran MiXCR on the RT-PCR reads. The table has about 500,000 distinct CDR3 sequences, 16% seen once. Study-wide results and limits: There was a suggestion from the authors that each seasonal influenza vaccination recruits few new T cells.

Comments on this clonotype: No antigen is known for it.

The source is a man between 50 and 70 years old who received an inactivated influenza vaccine. This material consisted of CD4+ T cells sorted from PBMCs, taken around 25 months after vaccination.

The DNA of the CDR3 is TGCAGTGCTAGAAAAAGCCCCGACAGATCCGGGGAGCTGTTTTTT. Amino acid sequence: CSARKSPDRSGELFF. The chain links TRBV20-1 to TRBJ2-2; maybe TRBD1 (5 bases). The CDR3 is made up of 15 amino acids. V was cut by 2 bases and J by 6 bases, with 16 bases left in between. Germline V gene data show CDR1 as DFQATT and CDR2 as SNEGSKA (reference sequence).